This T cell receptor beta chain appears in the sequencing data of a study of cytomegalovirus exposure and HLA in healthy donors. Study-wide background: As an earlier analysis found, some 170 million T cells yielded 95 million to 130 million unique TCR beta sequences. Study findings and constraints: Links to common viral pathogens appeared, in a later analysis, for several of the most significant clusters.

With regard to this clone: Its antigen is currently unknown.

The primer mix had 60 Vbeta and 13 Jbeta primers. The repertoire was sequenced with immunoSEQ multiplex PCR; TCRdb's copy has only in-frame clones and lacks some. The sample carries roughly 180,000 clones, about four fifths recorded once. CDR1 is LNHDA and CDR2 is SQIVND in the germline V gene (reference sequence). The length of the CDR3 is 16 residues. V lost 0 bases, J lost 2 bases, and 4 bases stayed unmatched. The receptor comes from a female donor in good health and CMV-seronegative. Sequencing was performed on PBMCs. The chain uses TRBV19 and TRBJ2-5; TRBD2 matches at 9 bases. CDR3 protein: CASSIDPAGGQETQYF. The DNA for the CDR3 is TGTGCCAGTAGTATAGATCCAGCGGGGGGACAAGAGACCCAGTACTTC.